This is a list of T cell receptor beta chains from one sample in a study of PD-1 blockade in classical Hodgkin lymphoma. Sequencing was performed with immunoSEQ multiplex PCR; in TCRdb, only in-frame clones are kept and a portion is missing. Of a few thousand clones listed, 60% to 85% were seen once; the top ten hold roughly half. The starting material was peripheral blood mononuclear cells (PBMCs), obtained at baseline. These receptors all come from a human donor with classical Hodgkin lymphoma. CDR3s include the opening cysteine and the closing phenylalanine or tryptophan. A D gene is named only where the DNA matches it firmly. Not every row has a clone size; where given, it reads once, few, many or a size class.

D gene	CDR3 length	V gene	clone size	J gene	CDR3 protein	CDR3 DNA
NA	13	TRBV7-2	NA	TRBJ1-2	CASSFRGLYGYTF	TGTGCCAGCAGCTTTCGGGGGCTGTATGGCTACACCTTC
TRBD2	15	TRBV9	hyperexpanded	TRBJ2-7	CASSVEPSGESKQYF	TGTGCCAGCAGCGTAGAACCTAGCGGGGAAAGCAAGCAGTACTTC
NA	20	TRBV21-1	NA	TRBJ2-1	CASSSTPGQGKKSSYNEQFF	TGTGCCAGCAGCAGCACTCCGGGACAGGGTAAAAAAAGCTCCTACAATGAGCAGTTCTTC
TRBD2	15	TRBV10-3	NA	TRBJ2-1	CAISSPSGSSNEQFF	TGTGCCATCAGCTCCCCTAGCGGGAGTTCCAATGAGCAGTTCTTC
TRBD2	14	TRBV28	NA	TRBJ2-5	CASSLAGVRETQYF	TGTGCCAGCAGTTTAGCGGGAGTTAGAGAGACCCAGTACTTC
NA	12	TRBV7-9	NA	TRBJ2-7	CASSLVDYEQYF	TGTGCCAGCAGCTTAGTCGACTACGAGCAGTACTTC
TRBD1	14	TRBV7-2	NA	TRBJ2-2	CASSRETGIGELFF	TGTGCCAGCAGCAGAGAGACAGGGATCGGGGAGCTGTTTTTT
NA	14	TRBV5-1	NA	TRBJ2-1	CASSLGPGANEQFF	TGCGCCAGCAGCTTGGGACCTGGGGCGAATGAGCAGTTCTTC
NA	16	TRBV29-1	few	TRBJ2-6	CSVLGTMNSGANVLTF	TGCAGCGTTCTGGGGACGATGAACTCTGGGGCCAACGTCCTGACTTTC
NA	13	TRBV19	NA	TRBJ2-7	CASAEGVTREQYF	TGTGCCAGTGCGGAGGGTGTAACCCGGGAGCAGTACTTC
TRBD1	14	TRBV6-1	NA	TRBJ2-5	CASSLDRVQETQYF	TGTGCCAGCAGCCTAGACAGGGTACAAGAGACCCAGTACTTC
NA	17	TRBV4-2	NA	TRBJ1-1	CASSPKGAAGLNTEAFF	TGTGCCAGCAGCCCGAAAGGGGCCGCAGGGTTGAACACTGAAGCTTTCTTT
NA	16	TRBV7-9	NA	TRBJ1-1	CASSLAPGRGDTEAFF	TGTGCCAGCAGCTTAGCTCCGGGACGGGGAGACACTGAAGCTTTCTTT
NA	16	TRBV2	once	TRBJ1-4	CAMGDGIFATNEKLFF	TGTGCCATGGGGGACGGGATCTTTGCAACTAATGAAAAACTGTTTTTT
TRBD2	16	TRBV13	NA	TRBJ2-1	CASSYGAGDRANEQFF	TGTGCCAGCAGCTATGGGGCGGGAGATCGGGCAAATGAGCAGTTCTTC
NA	15	TRBV28	NA	TRBJ1-6	CASSPDDGNNSPLHF	TGTGCCAGCAGTCCCGATGACGGGAATAATTCACCCCTCCACTTT
TRBD2	14	TRBV10-2	hyperexpanded	TRBJ2-7	CASSEERELYEQYF	TGCGCCAGCAGTGAGGAGCGGGAGCTCTACGAGCAGTACTTC
TRBD2	15	TRBV4-2	NA	TRBJ2-5	CASSLGTSGGETQYF	TGTGCCAGCAGCCTTGGGACTAGCGGCGGAGAGACCCAGTACTTC
TRBD2	15	TRBV5-4	NA	TRBJ2-3	CASSEGLAITDTQYF	TGTGCCAGCAGCGAGGGACTAGCGATTACAGATACGCAGTATTTT
TRBD2	15	TRBV4-1	few	TRBJ2-5	CASSTRHREGETQYF	TGCGCCAGCAGCACTCGACATCGGGAGGGAGAGACCCAGTACTTC
NA	14	TRBV7-2	NA	TRBJ2-7	CASSLARGPYEQYF	TGTGCCAGCAGCTTAGCCAGGGGACCCTACGAGCAGTACTTC
NA	18	TRBV19	NA	TRBJ2-1	CASSILEKPWEPRDEQFF	TGTGCCAGTAGTATATTAGAGAAGCCATGGGAACCTAGGGATGAGCAGTTCTTC
TRBD1	20	TRBV4-1	few	TRBJ2-6	CASSQRFDRDLKAGANVLTF	TGCGCCAGCAGCCAGCGATTCGACAGGGACCTAAAGGCTGGGGCCAACGTCCTGACTTTC
NA	15	TRBV4-3	NA	TRBJ2-7	CASSQDRDSRYEQYF	TGCGCCAGCAGCCAAGATCGAGACAGCCGTTACGAGCAGTACTTC
NA	15	TRBV4-2	NA	TRBJ2-7	CASSHEATRGYEQYF	TGTGCCAGCAGCCATGAAGCGACTAGGGGTTACGAGCAGTACTTC
TRBD1	16	TRBV10-3	NA	TRBJ2-5	CAISEGLATGGETQYF	TGTGCCATCAGTGAAGGGTTGGCGACAGGGGGAGAGACCCAGTACTTC
NA	16	TRBV7-3	NA	TRBJ2-2	CASSLWSRGATGELFF	TGTGCCAGCAGCTTATGGTCCAGGGGGGCCACCGGGGAGCTGTTTTTT
NA	12	TRBV5-6	few	TRBJ1-1	CASSLGNLEAFF	TGTGCCAGCAGCTTGGGGAATCTCGAAGCTTTCTTT
NA	15	TRBV18	NA	TRBJ2-5	CASPPSLNLKETQYF	TGTGCCAGCCCACCATCCTTGAACCTGAAAGAGACCCAGTACTTC
TRBD1	14	TRBV18	NA	TRBJ2-1	CASSSSYRGAEQFF	TGTGCCAGCTCATCTTCCTACAGGGGAGCTGAGCAGTTCTTC
NA	14	TRBV15	NA	TRBJ1-1	CATSRVQVVPEAFF	TGTGCCACCAGCAGAGTACAGGTAGTCCCTGAAGCTTTCTTT
NA	13	TRBV7-2	NA	TRBJ2-7	CASSSTPYYEQYF	TGTGCCAGCAGCTCGACACCCTACTACGAGCAGTACTTC
NA	15	TRBV2	few	TRBJ2-7	CASSVQGYIPYEQYF	TGTGCCAGCAGTGTACAGGGCTACATCCCCTACGAGCAGTACTTC
NA	12	TRBV4-2	once	TRBJ1-5	CASSQDNQPQHF	TGTGCCAGCAGCCAGGACAATCAGCCCCAGCATTTT
NA	13	TRBV6-6	NA	TRBJ2-7	CASSYGGGGEQYF	TGTGCCAGCAGTTACGGAGGGGGCGGCGAGCAGTACTTC
TRBD1	14	TRBV18	NA	TRBJ1-5	CASSPRQGEQPQHF	TGTGCCAGCTCACCACGACAGGGGGAACAGCCCCAGCATTTT
TRBD1	15	TRBV27	NA	TRBJ1-5	CASSFGTGGNQPQHF	TGTGCCAGCAGTTTTGGGACAGGTGGCAATCAGCCCCAGCATTTT
NA	15	TRBV5-4	NA	TRBJ2-5	CASSLVQVPSETQYF	TGTGCCAGCAGCTTGGTCCAGGTACCCTCTGAGACCCAGTACTTC
NA	11	TRBV21-1	few	TRBJ2-7	CASRRNYEQYF	TGTGCCAGCAGGCGAAACTACGAGCAGTACTTC
NA	11	TRBV18	NA	TRBJ2-3	CASRGTDTQYF	TGTGCCAGCCGGGGCACAGATACGCAGTATTTT
NA	15	TRBV2	NA	TRBJ1-3	CASSEQGYSGNTIYF	TGTGCCAGCAGTGAACAGGGGTACTCTGGAAACACCATATATTTT
TRBD1	16	TRBV7-9	few	TRBJ2-7	CASSLGGRDRAYEQYF	TGTGCCAGCAGCTTGGGGGGAAGGGACAGGGCCTACGAGCAGTACTTC
NA	13	TRBV5-1	NA	TRBJ2-7	CASRGLSSYEQYF	TGCGCCAGCAGAGGCTTGAGCTCCTACGAGCAGTACTTC
TRBD1	13	TRBV6-5	NA	TRBJ1-2	CASSYPGQGLYTF	TGTGCCAGCAGTTACCCGGGACAGGGATTGTACACCTTC
NA	15	TRBV5-3	few	TRBJ1-3	CARSLKGSSGNTIYF	TGTGCCAGAAGCTTGAAGGGAAGCTCTGGAAACACCATATATTTT